The 15 T cell receptor beta chains listed next were all sequenced from one sample in a study of cytomegalovirus exposure and HLA in healthy donors. PCR used 60 Vbeta primers and 13 Jbeta primers. Libraries were prepared by immunoSEQ multiplex PCR; TCRdb keeps only in-frame clonotypes and omits some of them. The sample has around 140,000 clones; around 67% are singletons. Sequenced input: PBMCs. These receptors were obtained from a woman in her late teens or twenties in good health and CMV-seronegative.

The gene calls are TRBV19 and TRBJ1-1; TRBD1 might be the D (6 bases). This CDR3 is 16 amino acids long. Germline V gene data show CDR1 as LNHDA and CDR2 as SQIVND (reference sequence). The ends were cut back, 4 bases at V and 4 bases at J, with 19 bases in the middle. CDR3 in DNA: TGTGCCAGTAGTACGGACAGCCGAACACCCCCCACTGAAGCTTTCTTT. Its translation is CASSTDSRTPPTEAFF.

V is TRBV5-4 and J is TRBJ1-2; TRBD1 matches 8 bases. From germline, CDR1 is SGHNT and CDR2 YYREEE (reference sequence). CDR3 length equals 14 residues. With V trimmed by 5 bases and J by 8 bases, 11 bases remained unmatched. The CDR3 sequence: CASRFDRGPSGYTF. CDR3 sequence (DNA): TGTGCCAGCAGATTCGACAGGGGACCATCCGGCTACACCTTC. The entire variable domain, with the rest obtained from reference TRBV5-4 and TRBJ1-2, is as follows: ETGVTQSPTHLIKTRGQQVTLRCSSQSGHNTVSWYQQALGQGPQFIFQYYREEENGRGNFPPRFSGLQFPNYSSELNVNALELDDSALYLCASRFDRGPSGYTFGSGTRLTVV.

V is TRBV4-3 and J is TRBJ1-5; tentative D call: TRBD1 (5 bases). The CDR3 contains 14 residues. Trimming removed 1 base from V and 3 bases from J, with 7 bases in between. Germline assignment: CDR1 LGHNA and CDR2 YSLEER. The CDR3 DNA sequence: TGCGCCAGCAGCCAAGGACAGTACAATCAGCCCCAGCATTTT. This codes for CASSQGQYNQPQHF.

Of note for this clone: The junction and the germline gene differ at one end; a read error may be behind it. V is TRBV7-9 and J is TRBJ1-4; no clear D. This CDR3 comprises 13 residues. Germline V CDR1 and CDR2: SEHNR, FQNEAQ (reference sequence). CDR3 in DNA: TGTTCCAGCAGCTTAGGGTTACGGGAAAAACTGTTTTTT. Amino acids: CSSSLGLREKLFF.

This chain links TRBV28 with TRBJ2-1; the D gene is possibly TRBD2 (6 bases). Looked up from germline, CDR1 is MDHEN and CDR2 is SYDVKM. V was clipped by 3 bases and J by 1 base, with 16 bases between them. This CDR3 has 17 amino acids. The CDR3 nucleotides are TGTGCCAGCAGTTTGGGACTTATCGGGGTATCCTACAATGAGCAGTTCTTC. This sequence encodes CASSLGLIGVSYNEQFF.

The V and J genes are TRBV6-1 and TRBJ2-7; the match to TRBD1 covers 7 bases. V lost 1 base, J lost 5 bases, and 8 bases stayed unmatched. The germline V gene encodes CDR1 MNHNS and CDR2 SASEGT. The length of the CDR3 is 15 residues. DNA for the CDR3: TGTGCCAGCAGTGAAGAGGACAGGATCCCCAACGAGCAGTACTTC. This sequence encodes CASSEEDRIPNEQYF.

The V gene is TRBV7-2, the J gene TRBJ2-5; TRBD2 is a possible D gene (6 bases). The CDR3 consists of 14 residues. Germline lookup yields CDR1 SGHTA and CDR2 FQGNSA. The V and J ends lost 5 bases and 2 bases respectively, with 12 bases between them. DNA of the CDR3: TGTGCCAGCAGCCATCCTAGCGCTCAAGAGACCCAGTACTTC. Its translation: CASSHPSAQETQYF.

The V and J genes are TRBV19 and TRBJ2-7; D remains ambiguous. There are 13 residues in the CDR3. Germline values: CDR1 LNHDA, CDR2 SQIVND (reference sequence). V was shortened by 5 bases and J by 4 bases, with 12 bases between the two germline ends. The CDR3, as DNA: TGTGCCAGTAGTTTAACAGCTACTTACGAGCAGTACTTC. It translates to CASSLTATYEQYF.

This clone was counted only a few times. The V and J genes are TRBV5-1 and TRBJ2-7; 14 bases are a match to TRBD2. From germline, CDR1 is SGHRS and CDR2 YFSETQ. V shed 0 bases, J shed 6 bases, and the junction held 5 bases outside the gene matches. The CDR3 totals 16 residues. CDR3 in amino acids: CASSLGLAGGPSEQYF. In DNA, the CDR3 is TGCGCCAGCAGCTTGGGACTAGCGGGGGGGCCTAGCGAGCAGTACTTC.

The J gene is TRBJ2-7, the V gene TRBV4-2; unclear D gene. V lost 0 bases to trimming and J lost 2 bases, with 14 bases between them. The CDR3 consists of 16 residues. Germline V gives CDR1 LGHNA, CDR2 YNFKEQ. The CDR3 loop is CASSQDSHSQPYEQYF. In DNA form, the CDR3 reads TGTGCCAGCAGCCAAGATTCACATTCACAGCCCTACGAGCAGTACTTC.

V gene TRBV18 combines with J gene TRBJ2-1, with 10 bases lining up with TRBD2. Germline V CDR1 and CDR2: KGHSH, LQKENI. This CDR3 spans 15 amino acids. The trim removed 1 base at V and 8 bases at J, leaving 5 bases unmatched. The CDR3 DNA reads as TGTGCCAGCTCACCACAAGCGGGGGGGCCTTATGAGCAGTTCTTC. It is translated as CASSPQAGGPYEQFF.

The chain is built from TRBV5-6 and TRBJ1-4, with TRBD1 matching over 7 bases. The V and J ends lost 4 bases and 7 bases, in that order; junction bases with no gene match: 7. The CDR3 loop spans 14 amino acids. Looked up from germline, CDR1 is SGHDT and CDR2 is YYEEEE. The CDR3 region is CASSGSGTAEKLFF. CDR3 nucleotide sequence: TGTGCCAGCAGCGGATCCGGGACAGCTGAAAAACTGTTTTTT.

The chain joins TRBV15 to TRBJ2-7; the match to TRBD1 covers 10 bases. The CDR3 extends over 16 amino acids. Unmatched junction bases numbered 5, after V lost 0 bases and J lost 3 bases. Per the germline V gene, CDR1 is LNHNV and CDR2 is YYDKDF (reference sequence). The CDR3 spells CATSREGTGALYEQYF. The DNA for the CDR3 is TGTGCCACCAGCAGAGAGGGGACAGGGGCGCTCTACGAGCAGTACTTC.

The chain links TRBV18 to TRBJ1-5; D call uncertain. V was shortened by 2 bases and J by 5 bases, with 7 bases between the two germline ends. This CDR3 spans 13 amino acids. Germline loops: CDR1 KGHSH, CDR2 LQKENI. The CDR3 nucleotides are TGTGCCAGCTCACCAGCGCTAGATCAGCCCCAGCATTTT. Amino acids: CASSPALDQPQHF. Full variable domain (remainder filled in from reference TRBV18 and TRBJ1-5): NAGVMQNPRHLVRRRGQEARLRCSPMKGHSHVYWYRQLPEEGLKFMVYLQKENIIDESGMPKERFSAEFPKEGPSILRIQQVVRGDSAAYFCASSPALDQPQHFGDGTRLSIL.

The genes are TRBV7-8 and TRBJ1-4; maybe TRBD1 (5 bases). Germline CDR1 reads SGHVS; CDR2 reads FQNEAQ. The length of the CDR3 is 17 residues. V was trimmed by 6 bases and J by 8 bases, leaving 25 bases between them. Here the CDR3 DNA reads TGTGCCAGCAGTCCGCTCGCGATACAGGACGCCCGGGAAAAACTGTTTTTT. This encodes CASSPLAIQDAREKLFF.